The entry below describes one T cell receptor beta chain. Its antigen is still unknown. With 7 bases removed from V and 10 bases from J, the gap between germline ends came to 20 bases. Germline V CDR1 and CDR2: MNHEY, SVGAGI. This CDR3 comprises 14 residues. PBMCs numbering at least 6.5 million were isolated per sample. This specimen belongs to a study of blood T cells in healthy people across ages. Overall study findings and caveats: Higher diversity and more naive CD4+ cells were features of long-lived donors, compared to aged donors.

Primers used in a second PCR of roughly 6 to 11 cycles were a sample-barcoded 5' primer and a J-beta primer mix. With 12 random nucleotides, a template-switch adaptor tagged each individual cDNA molecule. Per sample, CDR3-containing paired-end reads numbered at least 2.5 million. TCRdb reprocessed the 5' RACE reads with MiXCR, giving one entry per CDR3 protein. The sample lists roughly 2 million distinct CDR3 sequences, around 48% occurring once. The origin of this receptor is a woman between 40 and 50 years old in good health. V gene TRBV6-5 combines with J gene TRBJ2-1; the D call may be TRBD1 or TRBD2 (5 bases each). Sequenced: blood. The CDR3 DNA reads TGTGCCAGCAACCCCCGAAGAGGGGACGACGAGCAGTTCTTC. Translated, it gives CASNPRRGDDEQFF.